The 25 T cell receptor beta chains in this list originate from one sample, sequenced in a study of siplizumab effects on memory and regulatory T cells (dated by TCRdb to between 2018 and 2021). The library came from the immunoSEQ multiplex PCR assay. What TCRdb holds here is the immuneACCESS table cut down to in-frame rearrangements. Part of the clones is not present; checked against another copy, under half of the missing clones reflect an unresolved V gene, and the others are unexplained. This sample lists fewer than 85,000 clones; roughly 87% were detected once. Clones ranked in the top ten supply less than 2% of the sample. The sample was Tregs sorted from blood. The receptors were gathered from a human donor in good health.

The V gene is TRBV15, the J gene TRBJ2-7; 9 positions match TRBD2. Germline CDR1 is LNHNV and CDR2 is YYDKDF (reference sequence). CDR3 length: 15 amino acids. Trimming at V came to 5 bases and at J to 0 bases, leaving 5 bases not matched to a gene. This CDR3 is CATSGPSGISYEQYF. For the CDR3, the DNA is TGTGCCACCAGCGGACCTAGCGGGATCTCCTACGAGCAGTACTTC. Together with reference TRBV15 and TRBJ2-7, the CDR3 gives the full variable domain: DAMVIQNPRYQVTQFGKPVTLSCSQTLNHNVMYWYQQKSSQAPKLLFHYYDKDFNNEADTPDNFQSRRPNTSFCFLDIRSPGLGDTAMYLCATSGPSGISYEQYFGPGTRLTVT.

This chain uses TRBV11-1 with TRBJ2-3; TRBD2 aligns across 7 bases. This CDR3 region has 15 residues. Per germline, CDR1 SGHAT and CDR2 FQDESV (reference sequence). The junction had 7 bases not matched to a gene; V was cut back by 5 bases and J by 2 bases. The CDR3 coding sequence is TGTGCCAGCAGCCGCTTGCGGGGGTACACAGATACGCAGTATTTT. It is translated as CASSRLRGYTDTQYF.

This clone was found once. J is TRBJ2-7 and V is TRBV11-2, with a possible D match to TRBD2 (5 bases). Germline V gene data show CDR1 as SGHAT and CDR2 as FQNNGV. CDR3 size: 12 residues. With 5 bases removed from V and 6 bases from J, the gap between germline ends came to 11 bases. Written as DNA, the CDR3 is TGTGCCAGCAGCCGAAACCGGGGCGAGCAGTACTTC. Translation: CASSRNRGEQYF.

The chain combines TRBV10-3 with TRBJ2-3; perhaps TRBD2 as D (6 bases). The CDR3 is made up of 14 amino acids. Germline V gene data show CDR1 as ENHRY and CDR2 as SYGVKD. V gave up 6 bases and J gave up 1 base, with 11 bases separating them. CDR3 region: CAIRTSFGTDTQYF. CDR3 DNA: TGTGCCATCAGAACTAGCTTCGGCACAGATACGCAGTATTTT.

This chain links TRBV28 with TRBJ2-7; D possibly corresponds to TRBD1 (6 bases). Germline values: CDR1 MDHEN, CDR2 SYDVKM. This CDR3 comprises 14 residues. Between the trimmed V and J ends, which lost 1 base and 3 bases, there was a span of 10 bases. The CDR3 region is CASSLSGAIYEQYF. DNA of the CDR3: TGTGCCAGCAGTTTATCAGGGGCCATCTACGAGCAGTACTTC.

The J gene is TRBJ2-3, the V gene TRBV2, with TRBD2 matching over 8 bases. The CDR3 spans 16 residues. Germline CDR1 SNHLY, CDR2 FYNNEI. V trimming: 2 bases; J trimming: 4 bases; junction bases outside the gene matches: 8. CDR3 in DNA: TGTGCCAGCAGTGAATTAGCGGGACGGCTGTCAGATACGCAGTATTTT. As protein: CASSELAGRLSDTQYF.

The rearrangement uses TRBV5-1 and TRBJ2-4; TRBD2 agrees at 11 bases. V dropped 4 bases and J dropped 8; count of bases not matched to a gene: 20. Looked up from germline, CDR1 is SGHRS and CDR2 is YFSETQ. The CDR3 extends over 19 amino acids. The CDR3 here is CASSATSPGLAAYRDIQYF. CDR3 nucleotide sequence: TGCGCCAGCAGCGCAACATCTCCGGGACTAGCGGCGTATAGGGACATTCAGTACTTC.

This sequence joins TRBV2 and TRBJ1-6; TRBD1 matches at 7 bases. V shed 6 bases and J 10 bases; nucleotides not matched to a gene: 6. This CDR3 is 13 amino acids long. The V gene's germline CDR1 is SNHLY and CDR2 FYNNEI. The chain's CDR3 is CASRTGQASPLHF. For the CDR3, the DNA is TGTGCCAGCAGAACCGGACAGGCCTCACCCCTCCACTTT.

The chain couples TRBV16 to TRBJ2-5; 9 nucleotides line up with TRBD2. This CDR3 spans 16 amino acids. J lost 5 bases, V lost 8 bases, and 15 bases had no gene match. Germline CDR1 reads KGHSY; CDR2 reads FQNENV. The CDR3 here is CASGRVLAGRWETQYF. In DNA form, the CDR3 reads TGTGCCAGCGGAAGAGTCCTAGCGGGGAGATGGGAGACCCAGTACTTC.

The gene calls are TRBV15 and TRBJ2-7; D remains unclear. The CDR3 has 15 residues. Trimming shortened V by 0 bases and J by 4 bases, and 13 bases separated the two germline ends. Germline V gene lookup returns CDR1 LNHNV and CDR2 YYDKDF (reference sequence). This CDR3 is CATSRDGGLGYEQYF. CDR3 in DNA: TGTGCCACCAGCAGAGATGGCGGTCTAGGGTACGAGCAGTACTTC.

About this clone: The final CDR3 position lacks the conserved phenylalanine or tryptophan, pointing to a likely read error. No DNA is shown, since the ends of the CDR3 on it are uncertain; the CDR3 is the one TCRdb lists. CDR3 sequence: CASIGAEGH. The J gene is TRBJ1-2, the V gene TRBV19. The germline V gene has CDR1 LNHDA and CDR2 SQIVND (reference sequence). The CDR3 length is 9 residues, termini included.

V usage is TRBV5-1 and J usage is TRBJ2-2; D remains unclear. Between the trimmed V and J ends, which lost 5 bases and 0 bases, there was a span of 8 bases. The germline V gene has CDR1 SGHRS and CDR2 YFSETQ. The CDR3 has 14 amino acids. The CDR3 region is CASRQTPNTGELFF. CDR3 bases: TGCGCCAGCAGGCAAACTCCGAACACCGGGGAGCTGTTTTTT.

The genes are TRBV10-3 and TRBJ2-7; 8 nucleotides match TRBD1. Germline assignment: CDR1 ENHRY and CDR2 SYGVKD. The CDR3 sequence is 16 residues long. V lost 0 bases, J lost 3 bases, and 7 bases stayed unmatched. The CDR3 nucleotides are TGTGCCATCAGTGAGTCAGGAGGACAGGGTGTCTACGAGCAGTACTTC. It encodes CAISESGGQGVYEQYF.

V gene TRBV11-1 combines with J gene TRBJ2-5; D uncertain. Germline CDR1 is SGHAT and CDR2 is FQDESV (reference sequence). The CDR3 totals 15 residues. V lost 0 bases and J lost 3, with 11 bases in between. The CDR3 DNA reads as TGTGCCAGCAGCTTAGCGCAACAGACCAAAGAGACCCAGTACTTC. It yields the protein CASSLAQQTKETQYF.

The rearrangement links TRBV2 to TRBJ1-5; possible D gene TRBD1, 6 bases. CDR3 size: 15 residues. CDR1 is SNHLY and CDR2 is FYNNEI in the germline V gene. V lost 0 bases to trimming and J lost 7 bases, with 13 bases between them. Here the CDR3 DNA reads TGTGCCAGCAGTGAAGCAAGGGGGGTGGGGCAGCCCCAGCATTTT. Translated, it gives CASSEARGVGQPQHF.

This chain connects TRBV18 to TRBJ1-2; 7 bases are a match to TRBD1. The CDR3 has 16 amino acids. Germline V gene lookup returns CDR1 KGHSH and CDR2 LQKENI. Trimming took 4 bases from V and 4 from J; bases not matched to a gene: 12. Here the CDR3 DNA reads TGTGCCAGCTCACTAACGGGACAGTCTTTACTCTATGGCTACACCTTC. Translation gives CASSLTGQSLLYGYTF. Together with reference TRBV18 and TRBJ1-2, the CDR3 gives the full variable domain: NAGVMQNPRHLVRRRGQEARLRCSPMKGHSHVYWYRQLPEEGLKFMVYLQKENIIDESGMPKERFSAEFPKEGPSILRIQQVVRGDSAAYFCASSLTGQSLLYGYTFGSGTRLTVV.

This rearrangement joins TRBV2 to TRBJ1-1, with 7 bases aligning to TRBD1. The CDR3 is made up of 16 amino acids. Trimming took 5 bases from V and 3 from J; bases not matched to a gene: 12. The germline CDR1 and CDR2 sequences are SNHLY and FYNNEI. The CDR3 sequence: CASSSGKAGGDTEAFF. The CDR3 region has the DNA TGTGCCAGCAGTTCCGGGAAGGCAGGGGGGGACACTGAAGCTTTCTTT.

The chain employs TRBV6-4 and TRBJ2-1, with unresolved D. The CDR3 length is 13 residues. Trimming removed 0 bases at V and 5 bases at J, with 5 bases between. Germline CDR1 and CDR2: MRHNA and SNTAGT. The CDR3 sequence: CASSDSNNNEQFF. CDR3 nucleotides: TGTGCCAGCAGTGACTCGAATAACAATGAGCAGTTCTTC.

As DNA, the CDR3 is TGTGCCAGCAGCTCCATAGCGGGGGGGAACTACAATGAGCAGTTCTTC. Amino acids: CASSSIAGGNYNEQFF. This chain connects TRBV7-3 to TRBJ2-1; 11 nucleotides match TRBD2. V shed 4 bases and J 3 bases; nucleotides not matched to a gene: 5. The germline CDR1 and CDR2 sequences are SGHTA and FQGTGA. The length of the CDR3 is 16 residues.

This chain connects TRBV5-1 to TRBJ2-7; D may match TRBD1 or TRBD2 (5 bases each). This CDR3 contains 14 residues. V gave up 7 bases and J gave up 3 bases, with 17 bases separating them. Germline loops: CDR1 SGHRS, CDR2 YFSETQ. CDR3 protein: CASGSIPGGYEQYF. CDR3 sequence (DNA): TGCGCCAGCGGTTCCATACCTGGGGGCTACGAGCAGTACTTC. Variable domain in full (rest from reference TRBV5-1 and TRBJ2-7): KAGVTQTPRYLIKTRGQQVTLSCSPISGHRSVSWYQQTPGQGLQFLFEYFSETQRNKGNFPGRFSGRQFSNSRSEMNVSTLELGDSALYLCASGSIPGGYEQYFGPGTRLTVT.

In regard to this clone: Other nucleotide sequences in the sample specify the same CDR3. The chain recombines TRBV19 with TRBJ1-5; D unresolved. The CDR3 loop spans 15 amino acids. Between the trimmed V and J ends, which lost 5 bases and 0 bases, there was a span of 11 bases. Germline lookup yields CDR1 LNHDA and CDR2 SQIVND (reference sequence). CDR3 amino acids: CASSVGGYSNQPQHF. For the CDR3, the DNA is TGTGCCAGTAGTGTTGGCGGTTATAGCAATCAGCCCCAGCATTTT.

This chain uses TRBV15 with TRBJ1-2; 10 bases fit TRBD1. The CDR3 runs 15 residues. Trimming cost V 3 bases and J 8 bases; bases outside gene matches: 9. Per germline, CDR1 LNHNV and CDR2 YYDKDF (reference sequence). The CDR3: CATSSAGQGLWGYTF. The CDR3 nucleotides are TGTGCCACCAGCAGTGCGGGACAGGGGCTCTGGGGCTACACCTTC.

The V call is TRBV9, the J call TRBJ2-3, with 9 bases fitting TRBD2. From germline, CDR1 is SGDLS and CDR2 YYNGEE. V lost 4 bases and J lost 1; bases outside the gene matches: 7. The CDR3 runs 16 residues. The CDR3 is CASSLMAGGGTDTQYF. The CDR3 bases are TGTGCCAGCAGCCTTATGGCGGGGGGGGGCACAGATACGCAGTATTTT.

This clone turned up a few times. The chain couples TRBV29-1 to TRBJ2-7; D possibly corresponds to TRBD1 (7 bases). CDR1 SQVTM and CDR2 ANQGSEA come from the germline V gene. The CDR3 runs to 16 residues. Trimming took off 4 bases at V and 5 bases at J, with 24 bases between the two ends. The CDR3 here is CSVVGGLDRAGNEQYF. The CDR3 DNA reads TGCAGCGTTGTCGGGGGATTAGACAGGGCCGGGAACGAGCAGTACTTC.

As to this clone: A clone one base away is much larger, so this may be a read error. The V gene is TRBV10-1, the J gene TRBJ2-5; D not resolved. V was pared by 3 bases and J by 4 bases, with 3 bases between. Per the germline V gene, CDR1 is WNHNN and CDR2 is SYGVQD (reference sequence). This CDR3 has 11 residues. In DNA form, the CDR3 reads TGCGCCAGCAGTGAAGGAGAGACCCAGTACTTC. Amino acids: CASSEGETQYF.